One sample yielded the 19 T cell receptor beta chains listed below, sequenced in a study of cytomegalovirus exposure and HLA in healthy donors. Primers included in the PCR were 60 Vbeta and 13 Jbeta primers. Sequencing was performed with immunoSEQ multiplex PCR; in TCRdb, only in-frame clones are kept and a portion is missing. With roughly 79,000 clones in the sample, the ten largest clones hold 4.6%. The sample taken for sequencing was PBMCs. The receptors derive from a young man in good health and CMV-seronegative.

The chain recombines TRBV6-5 with TRBJ2-1; 11 bases are a match to TRBD2. This CDR3 has 15 residues. After removal of 2 bases from V and 5 bases from J, the junction contained 2 bases not matched to a gene. Germline V CDR1 and CDR2: MNHEY, SVGAGI. DNA for the CDR3: TGTGCCAGCAGTTACGGGACTAGCGGCCACAATGAGCAGTTCTTC. As protein: CASSYGTSGHNEQFF.

The V call is TRBV9, the J call TRBJ2-1; 14 positions match TRBD2. This CDR3 is 21 amino acids long. In germline, CDR1 is SGDLS, CDR2 YYNGEE. Germline trimming cut 3 bases from V and 0 bases from J; bases unmatched to any gene: 14. CDR3 region: CASSALAGTSGSLGSYNEQFF. As DNA, the CDR3 is TGTGCCAGCAGCGCACTCGCCGGGACTAGCGGGAGCCTAGGCTCCTACAATGAGCAGTTCTTC. Combining the CDR3 with reference TRBV9 and TRBJ2-1 gives the whole variable domain DSGVTQTPKHLITATGQRVTLRCSPRSGDLSVYWYQQSLDQGLQFLIQYYNGEERAKGNILERFSAQQFPDLHSELNLSSLELGDSALYFCASSALAGTSGSLGSYNEQFFGPGTRLTVL.

As regards this clone: The junction departs from germline at one end; a sequencing error may be responsible. The gene calls are TRBV9 and TRBJ2-1, with 7 nucleotides matching TRBD2. Germline assignment: CDR1 SGDLS and CDR2 YYNGEE. The CDR3 length is 16 residues. CDR3 sequence (DNA): TGTGCCAGCAGCCTGACTAGCTGGAGCTCCGACAATGAGCAGTTCTTC. Translated: CASSLTSWSSDNEQFF.

V and J are TRBV19 and TRBJ1-5, with TRBD1 identical over 9 bases. Germline V gives CDR1 LNHDA, CDR2 SQIVND (reference sequence). J gave up 3 bases and V 5 bases, and 5 bases lay outside the gene matches. The CDR3 runs 15 residues. CDR3 residues: CASSSGTGTNQPQHF. CDR3 sequence (DNA): TGTGCCAGTAGTTCCGGGACAGGGACCAATCAGCCCCAGCATTTT.

The genes are TRBV7-2 and TRBJ1-1; maybe TRBD1 (6 bases). Germline V gene data show CDR1 as SGHTA and CDR2 as FQGNSA. CDR3 size: 14 residues. V dropped 2 bases and J dropped 1 base, with 8 bases sitting between them. The CDR3 DNA is TGTGCCAGCAGCTTACTGGGACAGAACACTGAAGCTTTCTTT. It encodes CASSLLGQNTEAFF.

The chain combines TRBV5-1 with TRBJ1-1; D unclear. CDR1 SGHRS and CDR2 YFSETQ come from the germline V gene. CDR3 length equals 14 residues. Trimming took 2 bases from V and 1 from J, leaving 9 bases between them. Written as DNA, the CDR3 is TGCGCCAGCAGCTTTGGAGGAGGGAACACTGAAGCTTTCTTT. Translation gives CASSFGGGNTEAFF.

The chain employs TRBV5-1 and TRBJ2-5, with TRBD2 as a possible D gene (5 bases). Germline V CDR1 and CDR2: SGHRS, YFSETQ. There are 14 residues in the CDR3. V lost 2 bases, J lost 5 bases, and 13 bases lay in between. The CDR3 DNA follows: TGCGCCAGCAGCTTCACCCGATCGGGGGAGACCCAGTACTTC. Translating it yields CASSFTRSGETQYF.

The chain joins TRBV6-6 to TRBJ2-7; D uncertain. V lost 4 bases to trimming and J lost 4 bases, with 14 bases between them. The CDR3 consists of 14 residues. CDR1 MNHNY and CDR2 SVGAGI come from the germline V gene (reference sequence). CDR3 DNA sequence: TGTGCCAGCAGTTCGGTTCTACGGTGGTACGAGCAGTACTTC. Translating it yields CASSSVLRWYEQYF.

This chain connects TRBV6-5 to TRBJ2-5, with TRBD2 matching 12 bases. The last part of the DNA fits TRBJ2-7 better; the J call may be wrong. Germline-derived CDR1 and CDR2 are MNHEY and SVGAGI. The CDR3 runs to 15 residues. This CDR3 is CASSRRLAGEYEQYF. The CDR3, as DNA: TGTGCCAGCAGTCGGCGACTAGCGGGGGAATACGAGCAGTACTTC.

V is TRBV4-2 and J is TRBJ2-5; D is possibly TRBD1 (6 bases). The CDR3 spans 14 residues. Trimming took 4 bases from V and 2 from J, leaving 11 bases between them. The germline CDR1 and CDR2 sequences are LGHNA and YNFKEQ. CDR3 loop: CASSLRDTQETQYF. The CDR3 coding sequence is TGTGCCAGCAGCCTCCGGGACACTCAAGAGACCCAGTACTTC.

This chain uses TRBV7-9 with TRBJ2-1; 7 nucleotides line up with TRBD2. The CDR3 spans 15 residues. Germline trimming cut 6 bases from V and 5 bases from J; bases unmatched to any gene: 10. Germline loops: CDR1 SEHNR, CDR2 FQNEAQ (reference sequence). CDR3 bases: TGTGCCAGCAGACCGACGAGACTAGCCGACAATGAGCAGTTCTTC. Translated, it gives CASRPTRLADNEQFF. The full variable domain, its missing parts supplied by reference TRBV7-9 and TRBJ2-1, is DTGVSQNPRHKITKRGQNVTFRCDPISEHNRLYWYRQTLGQGPEFLTYFQNEAQLEKSRLLSDRFSAERPKGSFSTLEIQRTEQGDSAMYLCASRPTRLADNEQFFGPGTRLTVL.

V gene TRBV7-8 combines with J gene TRBJ2-7; 9 bases are a match to TRBD2. Germline CDR1 is SGHVS and CDR2 is FQNEAQ. Trimming at V came to 5 bases and at J to 3 bases, leaving 8 bases not matched to a gene. This CDR3 is built from 15 residues. The CDR3 DNA follows: TGTGCCAGCAGCCTACAGGAGCGGGGGGACTACGAGCAGTACTTC. This translates into CASSLQERGDYEQYF.

The chain links TRBV5-4 to TRBJ2-5, with 8 bases aligning to TRBD2. CDR1 is SGHNT and CDR2 is YYREEE in the germline V gene (reference sequence). V gave up 4 bases and J gave up 0 bases; unmatched junction bases: 8. CDR3 length: 16 residues. The CDR3, as DNA: TGTGCCAGCAGCACAGCGGGGGCCACGTACCAAGAGACCCAGTACTTC. Translating it yields CASSTAGATYQETQYF.

V usage is TRBV14 and J usage is TRBJ2-2, with TRBD1 matching over 8 bases. The CDR3 is 15 amino acids. Germline CDR1 SGHDN, CDR2 FVKESK. Trimming at V came to 2 bases and at J to 6 bases, leaving 5 bases not matched to a gene. DNA of the CDR3: TGTGCCAGCAGCCAATGGACAGGGCGGGCCGGGGAGCTGTTTTTT. It encodes CASSQWTGRAGELFF.

The chain carries TRBV5-4 and TRBJ2-1; 11 bases fit TRBD2. Germline V gives CDR1 SGHNT, CDR2 YYREEE (reference sequence). V gave up 3 bases and J gave up 6 bases; unmatched junction bases: 2. The CDR3 consists of 14 residues. CDR3 bases: TGTGCCAGCAGCTCCGGGACTAGCGGCAATGAGCAGTTCTTC. This sequence encodes CASSSGTSGNEQFF. The full variable domain, its missing parts supplied by reference TRBV5-4 and TRBJ2-1, is ETGVTQSPTHLIKTRGQQVTLRCSSQSGHNTVSWYQQALGQGPQFIFQYYREEENGRGNFPPRFSGLQFPNYSSELNVNALELDDSALYLCASSSGTSGNEQFFGPGTRLTVL.

The chain uses TRBV28 and TRBJ1-2; no reliable D call. CDR1 is MDHEN, CDR2 SYDVKM, per germline. Deletions cut 5 bases from V and 4 bases from J, with 11 bases between. CDR3 length equals 13 residues. The CDR3 loop is CASSEDKTYGYTF. CDR3 coding DNA: TGTGCCAGCAGTGAAGACAAAACCTATGGCTACACCTTC.

V usage is TRBV11-2 and J usage is TRBJ2-5; TRBD1 might be the D (6 bases). The germline V gene encodes CDR1 SGHAT and CDR2 FQNNGV. The CDR3 length is 15 residues. V gave up 1 base and J gave up 2 bases, with 11 bases separating them. In DNA, the CDR3 is TGTGCCAGCAGCTTAGGAGGGGGTTTACAAGAGACCCAGTACTTC. Translating it yields CASSLGGGLQETQYF.

V usage is TRBV4-1 and J usage is TRBJ1-4, with 10 bases aligning to TRBD1. CDR3 length: 15 amino acids. J gave up 8 bases and V 4 bases, and 7 bases lay outside the gene matches. CDR1 and CDR2 (germline): MGHRA, YSYEKL. As DNA, the CDR3 is TGCGCCAGCAGCCTCCGGGACAGGGGTAGGGAAAAACTGTTTTTT. Amino acids: CASSLRDRGREKLFF.

This chain joins TRBV29-1 and TRBJ1-1, with a possible D match to TRBD1 (5 bases). This CDR3 comprises 14 residues. Trimming left V 7 bases short and J 1 base short, with 16 bases between. Germline lookup yields CDR1 SQVTM and CDR2 ANQGSEA. The CDR3 DNA reads TGCAGCGCCGTAGGGGCAGGAGAGAACACTGAAGCTTTCTTT. Its translation is CSAVGAGENTEAFF. The complete variable domain, with remaining parts taken from reference TRBV29-1 and TRBJ1-1, reads SAVISQKPSRDICQRGTSLTIQCQVDSQVTMMFWYRQQPGQSLTLIATANQGSEATYESGFVIDKFPISRPNLTFSTLTVSNMSPEDSSIYLCSAVGAGENTEAFFGQGTRLTVV.